This record covers a single TCR beta chain. What it binds is unknown. A much larger clonotype is one base distant, so this may be a read error. This likely comes from a read error, as the CDR3 has no conserved phenylalanine or tryptophan at its end. Listed TCR primers and previously described methods were used for bulk TCR libraries. MiXCR was run by TCRdb on the PCR reads, yielding one entry per CDR3 protein. The sample includes about 510,000 distinct CDR3 sequences, 20% to 25% seen only once; the top ten take about 0.78%. The sample is drawn from a study of molecular identifiers for immune sequencing clone quantification. The study's findings and limits: In naive cells, under 1% of molecules belonged to clones above 20 RNA copies, against over 99% in effector cells.

The junction had 9 bases not matched to a gene; V was cut back by 2 bases and J by 7 bases. The CDR3 is 15 residues long. Germline CDR1 reads GTSNPN; CDR2 reads SVGIG (reference sequence). A CD8+CD4-CCR7+CD45RA+ phenotype served as the sorting definition for naive CD8 T cells. J is TRBJ2-7 and V is TRBV30; 12 nucleotides line up with TRBD2. The specimen was naive CD8+ T cells from blood, with Jurkat cell RNA spiked in. Subset reported: FACS-sorted CD8+CD4-CCR7+CD45RA+ naive T cells. The receptor comes from a human donor in good health. Some libraries in this study had Jurkat cell RNA spiked in. The CDR3: CAWSNPGLAGEEQYL. In DNA form, the CDR3 reads TGTGCCTGGAGTAACCCGGGACTAGCGGGCGAGGAGCAGTACCTC.